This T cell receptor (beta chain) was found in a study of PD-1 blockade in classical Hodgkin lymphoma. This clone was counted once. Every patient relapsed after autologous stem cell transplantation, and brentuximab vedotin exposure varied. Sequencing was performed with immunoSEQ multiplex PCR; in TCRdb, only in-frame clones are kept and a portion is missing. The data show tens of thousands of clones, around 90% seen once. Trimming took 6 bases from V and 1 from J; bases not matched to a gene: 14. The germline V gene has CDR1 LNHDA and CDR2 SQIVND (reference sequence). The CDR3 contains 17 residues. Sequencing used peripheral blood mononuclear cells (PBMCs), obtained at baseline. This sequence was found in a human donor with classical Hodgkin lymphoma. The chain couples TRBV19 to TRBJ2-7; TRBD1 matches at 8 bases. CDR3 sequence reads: CASSYLQGAGGSYEQYF. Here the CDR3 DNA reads TGTGCCAGTAGCTACCTTCAGGGGGCTGGGGGTTCCTACGAGCAGTACTTC.